This TCR beta chain came from a study of OX40 agonist ivuxolimab in advanced cancers. For the wider study: Ivuxolimab was a fully human IgG2 agonistic monoclonal antibody targeting the costimulatory receptor OX40 (CD134). Intravenous ivuxolimab was administered to patients every 2 weeks at six dose levels: 0.01, 0.1, 0.3, 1.5, 3 and 10 mg/kg. Among the roughly 50 dose-escalation patients, about 19 had hepatocellular carcinoma, approximately 15 melanoma, 9 renal cell carcinoma and 9 head and neck cancer. The dose-escalation cohort was roughly 87% male with a mean age of about 60 years, ranging from roughly 23 to 79. Prior anti-PD-1, anti-PD-L1 or anti-CTLA-4 therapy was permitted, and about two fifths of dose-escalation patients had received checkpoint inhibitors. Three dose-escalation patients achieved partial responses, one with hepatocellular carcinoma and two with cutaneous melanoma. Peripheral TCRbeta sequencing aimed to test whether ivuxolimab altered TCR sequence diversity and caused clonal T-cell expansion. The paper describes the monotherapy dose-escalation part (N of about 47 patients) of the phase I trial of ivuxolimab. The full study reports these points: Low levels of normalized T-cell clonal expansion were also seen in some patients who did not respond. The antigen specificity of the clonally expanded peripheral T cells was not determined. Partial responders in the 0.1-3.0 mg/kg groups had among the lowest normalized peripheral clonal expansion, especially among CD8+ T cells. After ivuxolimab, more expanded clones were found on average in CD8+ T cells than in CD4+ T cells. Clonal expansion of both CD4+ and CD8+ blood T cells was observed from baseline to week 6 at doses 0.1 to 3.0 mg/kg.

The trial excluded patients who had a history of autoimmune disease or were on systemic immunosuppression. Peripheral blood for TCR sequencing was collected from all dose cohorts at baseline, on cycle 4 day 1, and on cycle 7 day 1. The samples were drawn from a first-in-human, open-label, multicenter phase I dose-escalation trial of ivuxolimab. Adults with locally advanced or metastatic melanoma, renal cell, hepatocellular, or head and neck squamous cell carcinoma were enrolled in the trial. CD4+ and CD8+ T cells were sorted separately from peripheral blood before TCR sequencing. Comment on this clone: Its recognized antigen is unknown. Nothing much larger sits one base from this clone, and base qualities are not available.

Counted from cysteine to phenylalanine, this CDR3 has 14 amino acids. Kept here is only the CDR3 DNA, which spans 42 bases and is read in frame from base 1. CDR1 and CDR2 are read off the germline V gene as MNHNS and SASEGT. Relative to germline, V is missing 7 bases and J is missing 1 base, with 3 bases of the junction outside any gene match. For sequencing of the TCRbeta CDR3 region, genomic DNA was extracted from the sorted cells. TCRbeta CDR3 regions were sequenced using the immunoSEQ Assay. The clones in this table, taken by TCRdb from immuneACCESS, are in-frame only. Not every clone is retained; where verified, under half of the shortfall comes from an unresolved V gene, and the cause of the rest is unknown. Within this sample are some 75,000 clones, with roughly 85% of them counted one time only. The ten largest clonotypes hold 3.1% of the sample.

The receptor comes from an adult with an advanced solid tumor such as melanoma, head and neck, liver or kidney cancer. The material was CD4+ or CD8+ T cells sorted from blood, obtained in a trial of the OX40 agonist ivuxolimab. Recombination linked TRBV6-1 to TRBJ2-3; 9 bases in the middle match TRBD2. CDR3 sequence: CASKTSGGTDTQYF. The sequenced DNA is TGTGCCAGCAAGACTAGCGGAGGCACAGATACGCAGTATTTT.